A selection of T cell receptor beta chains follows, all from one sample in a study of regulatory T cells in long-lasting Graves disease. TCRdb called the multiplex PCR reads again in MiXCR, with one record for every CDR3 protein. The table shows 350,000 to 450,000 distinct CDR3 sequences, with around 20% occurring only once. The sample in question was peripheral blood mononuclear cells (PBMCs), obtained when the disease was refractory, from a patient treated with antithyroid drugs. The receptors were sampled from a female donor with Graves disease. CDR3s include the opening cysteine and the closing phenylalanine or tryptophan. D genes are given only for firm matches. The size entry is marked missing in some rows and otherwise reads once, few, many or a size class.

cdr3_nt cdr3_aa d_call clone_size cdr3_length j_call v_call
TGTGCCAGCAGCTGGACAGGGGGCGGCTACGAGCAGTACTTC CASSWTGGGYEQYF TRBD1 - 14 TRBJ2-7 TRBV3-1
TGTGCCGGCAGTTTTCGACAAAGCATCCCCTCAATGATCGATCAGCCCCAGCATTTT CAGSFRQSIPSMIDQPQHF - few 19 TRBJ1-5 TRBV28
TGTGCCAGCAGCGTAGACGCAGCGTCGGAGGAGCAGTACTTC CASSVDAASEEQYF - few 14 TRBJ2-7 TRBV9
TGTGCCAGCAGCTCTAGGGGAGGAGGCTATGGCTACACCTTC CASSSRGGGYGYTF - many 14 TRBJ1-2 TRBV27
TGTGCCAGCAGCGTAGTCCAGGGCAAGGATAATTCACCCCTCCACTTT CASSVVQGKDNSPLHF - few 16 TRBJ1-6 TRBV9
TGTGCCAGCAGTTTGAAACCCGCCGTCGGCTACACCTTC CASSLKPAVGYTF - many 13 TRBJ1-2 TRBV12-3/TRBV12-4
TGTGCCAGCAGCCCTAATTCCTGGGGGGCGCCGATCGCGACCCAGTACTTC CASSPNSWGAPIATQYF - few 17 TRBJ2-5 TRBV11-2
TGTGCCAGCAGTAGAACCGGGACAGGGGACTACGAGCAGTACTTC CASSRTGTGDYEQYF TRBD1 - 15 TRBJ2-7 TRBV6-1
TGTGCCAGCAGCGGGACTAGCGGGAACCACGAGCAGTACTTC CASSGTSGNHEQYF TRBD2 - 14 TRBJ2-7 TRBV6-2/TRBV6-3
TGCGCCAGCAGCTTGGGGCCCACAGGGGGTACCGGGGAGCTGTTTTTT CASSLGPTGGTGELFF TRBD1 few 16 TRBJ2-2 TRBV5-1
TGTGCCAGCAGCTTAAGGGGGGCAGGTCCCTCTGGGGCCAACGTCCTGACTTTC CASSLRGAGPSGANVLTF - - 18 TRBJ2-6 TRBV2
TGTGCCAGGAAATCACTAGCGGCTGGCTCCTACGAGCAGTACTTC CARKSLAAGSYEQYF TRBD2 few 15 TRBJ2-7 TRBV28
TGTGCCAGCAGTTTAGTCCTGGACGTGGCACGGGAGCAGTACTTC CASSLVLDVAREQYF - many 15 TRBJ2-7 TRBV12-3/TRBV12-4
TGTGCCAGCAGTTCTTGGACAGGCGAAGCTTTCTTT CASSSWTGEAFF TRBD1 many 12 TRBJ1-1 TRBV27
TGCGCCAGCAGCCAAGATGGGGCCGGGGAGCTGTTTTTT CASSQDGAGELFF - - 13 TRBJ2-2 TRBV5-1
TGTGCCAGCAGTTCGGGACCCCTCAGTCGTGCTGGCTACACCTTC CASSSGPLSRAGYTF - many 15 TRBJ1-2 TRBV6-9
TGTGCCAGCAGCCAGGGACTAGCGGGAGGTGGTGATACGCAGTATTTT CASSQGLAGGGDTQYF TRBD2 few 16 TRBJ2-3 TRBV2
TGTGCCAGCAAGCAGACCTACGTGCAGTACTTC CASKQTYVQYF - - 11 TRBJ2-7 TRBV2
TGTGCCAGCACTGGCCGGGACTTCTTTACCTACGAGCAGTACTTC CASTGRDFFTYEQYF - many 15 TRBJ2-7 TRBV28
TGCGCCAGCAGGGCGGGGGTAGCCTCTGCAGATACGCAGTATTTT CASRAGVASADTQYF TRBD2 - 15 TRBJ2-3 TRBV10-2
TGTGCCAGCAGTTTAGCGTACTACAATGAGCAGTTCTTC CASSLAYYNEQFF - few 13 TRBJ2-1 TRBV28
TGTGCCAGCAACCTTATCGGTTACGAGCAGTACTTC CASNLIGYEQYF - - 12 TRBJ2-7 TRBV6-1
TGTGCCAGCAGTACGCTACAGGGGGCAAATTCACCCCTCCACTTT CASSTLQGANSPLHF TRBD1 many 15 TRBJ1-6 TRBV12-3/TRBV12-4
TGTGCCAGCAGCTCCCCCGGGACGTCTTCGTACGAGCAGTACTTC CASSSPGTSSYEQYF - many 15 TRBJ2-7 TRBV28
TGTGCCAGCAGCATACACACAGGGTTCAATGAAAAACTGTTTTTT CASSIHTGFNEKLFF - - 15 TRBJ1-4 TRBV7-9
TGTGCCAGCAAAATTACCGGGAAAACCTACGAGCAGTACTTC CASKITGKTYEQYF - many 14 TRBJ2-7 TRBV28
TGTGCCAGCAGCCCGACAGGGGAAAACACTGAAGCTTTCTTT CASSPTGENTEAFF TRBD1 many 14 TRBJ1-1 TRBV11-2
TGTGCCAGCAGTGGGGTTACAGCCCGTAGCAATCAGCCCCAGCATTTT CASSGVTARSNQPQHF - few 16 TRBJ1-5 TRBV2
TGTGCCAGCAGCTTGTTAACAGGGGATCGCCCCTACGAGCAGTACTTC CASSLLTGDRPYEQYF TRBD1 many 16 TRBJ2-7 TRBV7-2
TGTGCCAGCAGCTTAATGGCGCCTGAAAATTCACCCCTCCACTTT CASSLMAPENSPLHF - many 15 TRBJ1-6 TRBV7-9
TGCGCCAGCAGCGGCCGGGACAGCTATAATTCACCCCTCCACTTT CASSGRDSYNSPLHF TRBD1 many 15 TRBJ1-6 TRBV5-1
TGCAGTGCTAATGAGAACTCTGGAAACACCATATATTTT CSANENSGNTIYF - few 13 TRBJ1-3 TRBV20-1
TGCAGCGTTGAAGATGAAGCGATATTTGGGGAAGCTTTCTTT CSVEDEAIFGEAFF - many 14 TRBJ1-1 TRBV29-1
TGTGCCAGTAGTAGGCCGGGACAGGGATACGTCCTGACTTTC CASSRPGQGYVLTF TRBD1 - 14 TRBJ2-6 TRBV19
TGTGCCAGTAGTATTCGGGGCAATCAGCCCCAGCATTTT CASSIRGNQPQHF - few 13 TRBJ1-5 TRBV19
TGTGCCAGCAGGTCGGACAGCGCCTTGGGTAACTATGGCTACACCTTC CASRSDSALGNYGYTF - many 16 TRBJ1-2 TRBV6-1
TGTGCCAGCAGTACTACAGGGGATTGGAACTATGGCTACACCTTC CASSTTGDWNYGYTF TRBD1 many 15 TRBJ1-2 TRBV28
TGTGCCAGCAGCGTAGATGGTAATACGCAGTATTTT CASSVDGNTQYF - - 12 TRBJ2-3 TRBV5-5
TGCGCCAGCAATCCGGGAGGGAACACTGAAGCTTTCTTT CASNPGGNTEAFF - many 13 TRBJ1-1 TRBV5-1
TGTGCCAGTAGACAGGGGCGGAACACTGAAGCTTTCTTT CASRQGRNTEAFF TRBD1 many 13 TRBJ1-1 TRBV19
TGTGCCAGCAGCACTCGACGCGAATCTGGAAACACCATATATTTT CASSTRRESGNTIYF - few 15 TRBJ1-3 TRBV11-2
TGTGCCAGCAGATTACCGACAGGGCCCTACGAGCAGTACTTC CASRLPTGPYEQYF TRBD1 many 14 TRBJ2-7 TRBV28
TGTGCTAGTGGCTCCTATGGACTAGCGGGAGCCTACAATGAGCAGTTCTTC CASGSYGLAGAYNEQFF TRBD2 many 17 TRBJ2-1 TRBV12-5
TGCAGCGCCGGACAGGAGTATGGCTACACCTTC CSAGQEYGYTF TRBD1 - 11 TRBJ1-2 TRBV29-1
TGTGCCAGCAGAAGACAGGGATCTTACGAGCAGTACTTC CASRRQGSYEQYF TRBD1 many 13 TRBJ2-7 TRBV6-1
TGCAGTGCTAGAGCGGTTAGCGAGACCCAGTACTTC CSARAVSETQYF - few 12 TRBJ2-5 TRBV20-1
TGTGCCAGCAGTTATCGCGGGCGGAACACTGAAGCTTTCTTT CASSYRGRNTEAFF - many 14 TRBJ1-1 TRBV6-5
TGCAGTGCTTCCCGGGGGGCAAGAACGGACGAGCAGTACTTC CSASRGARTDEQYF - - 14 TRBJ2-7 TRBV20-1
TGTGCCAGCAGCCCTAGCGGAGGAAAAGAGACCCAGTACTTC CASSPSGGKETQYF TRBD2 few 14 TRBJ2-5 TRBV9
TGTGCCAGTAGTATAGCGACAGGGTTTGTCGAGACCCAGTACTTC CASSIATGFVETQYF TRBD1 - 15 TRBJ2-5 TRBV19
TGTGCCAGCAGTTCCGACACTCATGAGCAGTTCTTC CASSSDTHEQFF - - 12 TRBJ2-1 TRBV28
TGTGCCAGCCATACCCCCGGGACAGGAAAGGCCGGGGAGCTGTTTTTT CASHTPGTGKAGELFF TRBD1 many 16 TRBJ2-2 TRBV28
TGTGCCAGCAGCCTATCCCAGGGTACGTCCTACGAGCAGTACTTC CASSLSQGTSYEQYF - many 15 TRBJ2-7 TRBV28
TGCAGTGCCACCGACGGACAACCTAATTCACCCCTCCACTTT CSATDGQPNSPLHF - few 14 TRBJ1-6 TRBV20-1
TGTGCCACCGCGGCTCCAGGGCGGGAGGGCTACGAGCAGTACTTC CATAAPGREGYEQYF TRBD2 many 15 TRBJ2-7 TRBV24-1
TGTGCCAGCAGTTTGAGCCGGTGGGACACAGATACGCAGTATTTT CASSLSRWDTDTQYF - - 15 TRBJ2-3 TRBV28
TGTGCCAGCAGTTACGCACAGGGACGGGTGAGCAATCAGCCCCAGCATTTT CASSYAQGRVSNQPQHF - many 17 TRBJ1-5 TRBV6-2/TRBV6-3
TGTGCCACCAGCAGAGTCCGACACAATTCACCCCTCCACTTT CATSRVRHNSPLHF - few 14 TRBJ1-6 TRBV15
TGTGCCAGCAGACCCAGGGGGCTCGAGCAGTACTTC CASRPRGLEQYF TRBD1 many 12 TRBJ2-7 TRBV12-3/TRBV12-4